This T cell receptor beta chain comes out of a study of T cells in Graves' hyperthyroidism and ophthalmopathy. Turning to the study itself: Peripheral blood was drawn at first diagnosis, prior to all treatment.

Uncontrolled infection, other autoimmune disease, pregnancy or lactation led to exclusion. Amplification of TCR beta CDR3 regions was performed using RNA transcripts as template. TCR CDR3 underwent first-round RT-PCR with the HTBI primer set. TCRdb re-called the multiplex PCR reads through MiXCR, storing one row per CDR3 protein. The sample carries about 400,000 distinct CDR3 sequences, about 15% recorded once. This clonotype appeared many times. V lost 0 bases to trimming and J lost 3 bases, with 12 bases between them. The CDR3 length is 14 residues. Germline lookup yields CDR1 GTSNPN and CDR2 SVGIG (reference sequence).

The sample comprised blood. The source is a young man with Graves' ophthalmopathy. The chain combines TRBV30 with TRBJ2-7, with D possibly being TRBD2 (5 bases). The DNA for the CDR3 is TGTGCCTGGAGTGTCGGTGGGAGTAGCTACGAGCAGTACTTC. This sequence encodes CAWSVGGSSYEQYF. Full variable domain (outside the CDR3, taken from reference TRBV30 and TRBJ2-7): SQTIHQWPATLVQPVGSPLSLECTVEGTSNPNLYWYRQAAGRGLQLLFYSVGIGQISSEVPQNLSASRPQDRQFILSSKKLLLSDSGFYLCAWSVGGSSYEQYFGPGTRLTVT.